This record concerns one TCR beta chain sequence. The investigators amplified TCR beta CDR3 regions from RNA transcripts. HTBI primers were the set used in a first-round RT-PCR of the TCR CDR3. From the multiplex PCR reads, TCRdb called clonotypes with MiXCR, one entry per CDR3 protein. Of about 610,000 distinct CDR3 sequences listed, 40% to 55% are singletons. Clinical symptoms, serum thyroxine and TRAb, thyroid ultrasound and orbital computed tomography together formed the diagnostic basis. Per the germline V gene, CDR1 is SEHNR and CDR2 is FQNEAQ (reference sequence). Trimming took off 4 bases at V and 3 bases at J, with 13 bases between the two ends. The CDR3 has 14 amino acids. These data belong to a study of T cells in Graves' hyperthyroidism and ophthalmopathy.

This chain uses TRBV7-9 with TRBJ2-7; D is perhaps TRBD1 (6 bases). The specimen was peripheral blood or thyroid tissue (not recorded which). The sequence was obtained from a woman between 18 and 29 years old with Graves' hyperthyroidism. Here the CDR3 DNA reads TGTGCCAGCAGCTCACAGGCCAGGGGCTACGAGCAGTACTTC. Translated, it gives CASSSQARGYEQYF.